The clone carrying this TCR beta chain was recorded a few times. As yet, its antigen is unknown. The CDR3 runs to 12 residues. Trimming removed 3 bases from V and 6 bases from J; junction bases left unmatched: 2. The data stem from a study of T-cell memory formation after mild COVID-19. Whole-study context: Among the donors, TCR clusters were largely specific to each donor.

Study outcomes and limitations: The CD4+ clones that contracted clustered mainly within CM and EM, and the CD8+ clones concentrated in EMRA.

With constant-segment primers, 5'RACE yielded cDNA libraries of TCR alpha and TCR beta that carried sample barcodes and UMIs. TCRdb processed the 5' RACE reads anew with MiXCR; each CDR3 protein has one entry. The sample has under 650,000 distinct CDR3 sequences, roughly 18% seen once. The clonotype was recovered from an adult woman who had mild COVID-19 (a few samples of this study predate the infection). Cell type and time point are not known. The specimen was PBMCs or a T cell subset sorted from them (not recorded which). This sequence joins TRBV12-3 or TRBV12-4 and TRBJ2-7; 7 positions agree with TRBD1. CDR3 DNA: TGTGCCAGCAGTTTTGGGACAGTCGAGCAGTACTTC. Its protein product is CASSFGTVEQYF.